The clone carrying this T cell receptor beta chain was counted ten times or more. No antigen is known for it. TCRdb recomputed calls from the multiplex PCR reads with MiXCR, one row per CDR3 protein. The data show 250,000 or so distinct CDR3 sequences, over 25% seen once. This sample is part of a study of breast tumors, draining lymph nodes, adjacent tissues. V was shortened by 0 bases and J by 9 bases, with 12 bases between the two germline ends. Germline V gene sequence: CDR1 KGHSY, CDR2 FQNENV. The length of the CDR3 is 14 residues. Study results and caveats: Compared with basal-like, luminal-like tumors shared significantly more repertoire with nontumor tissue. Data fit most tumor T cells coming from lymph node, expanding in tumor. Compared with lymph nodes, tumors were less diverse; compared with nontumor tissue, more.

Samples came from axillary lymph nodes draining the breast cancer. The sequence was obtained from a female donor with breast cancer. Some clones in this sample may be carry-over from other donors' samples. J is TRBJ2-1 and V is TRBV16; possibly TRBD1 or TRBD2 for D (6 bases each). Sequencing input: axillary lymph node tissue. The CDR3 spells CASSQSGEGGEQFF. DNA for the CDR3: TGTGCCAGCAGCCAATCCGGCGAGGGGGGTGAGCAGTTCTTC.